The 21 T cell receptor beta chains given below trace back to one sample, sequenced in a study of T cell responses to AZD1222 COVID-19 vaccine. The data were produced by immunoSEQ multiplex PCR, yet TCRdb's version contains in-frame clones alone and is incomplete. The table has about 66,000 clones, about 90% seen once. The sequencing used peripheral blood, collected on day 0 of AZD1222 vaccination. Receptor source: an adult in good health.

The chain recombines TRBV5-6 with TRBJ2-7; 12 positions agree with TRBD2. Germline CDR1 and CDR2: SGHDT and YYEEEE. The V segment lost 4 bases and the J segment 8 bases; nucleotides outside the gene matches: 7. The CDR3 totals 14 residues. CDR3: CASSATSGGQQQYF. CDR3 in DNA: TGTGCCAGCAGCGCGACTAGCGGGGGCCAACAGCAGTACTTC.

The J gene is TRBJ1-1, the V gene TRBV3-1 (or the pseudogene TRBV3-2); possible D gene TRBD1, 6 bases. The CDR3 runs 17 residues. Germline values: CDR1 LGHDT, CDR2 YNNKEL (reference sequence). The V end lost 0 bases, the J end lost 1 base, and 15 bases lay between the germline ends. CDR3 DNA: TGTGCCAGCAGCCAAGAGAGGAAGGGGGTAGGGAACACTGAAGCTTTCTTT. Translated, it gives CASSQERKGVGNTEAFF.

The genes are TRBV7-2 and TRBJ1-4; D is ambiguous. Germline CDR1 is SGHTA and CDR2 is FQGNSA. The CDR3 sequence is 16 residues long. V was pared by 1 base and J by 4 bases, with 13 bases between. The CDR3, as DNA: TGTGCCAGCAGCTTAGTCCAGGCCTCCAATAATGAAAAACTGTTTTTT. As protein: CASSLVQASNNEKLFF.

This clone was detected only once. The V and J genes are TRBV27 and TRBJ2-3; D could derive from TRBD1 or TRBD2 (6 bases each). Deletions cut 5 bases from V and 2 bases from J, with 20 bases between. The CDR3 is 17 amino acids. CDR1 and CDR2 from the germline V gene are MNHEY and SMNVEV (reference sequence). CDR3 sequence: CASSLRPPGGYTDTQYF. The CDR3 nucleotides read TGTGCCAGCAGTCTAAGGCCACCCGGGGGCTACACAGATACGCAGTATTTT.

Turning to this clone: A read error may produce the germline difference seen at one junction end. This chain connects TRBV5-6 to TRBJ1-1; 9 bases agree with TRBD1. The CDR3 totals 11 residues. Per germline, CDR1 SGHDT and CDR2 YYEEEE. CDR3 sequence: CASSYQRTGDF. The CDR3 bases are TGTGCCAGCAGCTACCAAAGGACAGGGGACTTT. Using reference TRBV5-6 and TRBJ1-1 for the parts outside the CDR3, the full variable domain is DAGVTQSPTHLIKTRGQQVTLRCSPKSGHDTVSWYQQALGQGPQFIFQYYEEEERQRGNFPDRFSGHQFPNYSSELNVNALLLGDSALYLCASSYQRTGDFGQGTRLTVV.

The rearrangement joins TRBV7-9 to TRBJ2-3; D gene ambiguous. The ends were cut back, 9 bases at V and 8 bases at J, with 6 bases in the middle. This CDR3 has 9 residues. Germline lookup yields CDR1 SEHNR and CDR2 FQNEAQ (reference sequence). CDR3 nucleotide sequence: TGTGCCAGGACTGTTACGCAGTATTTT. This sequence encodes CARTVTQYF.

The gene calls are TRBV6-5 and TRBJ1-5, with D hard to call. Germline assignment: CDR1 MNHEY and CDR2 SVGAGI. This CDR3 has 14 residues. Trimming removed 5 bases at V and 3 bases at J, with 11 bases between. The CDR3 is CASSMGSNNQPQHF. The CDR3 nucleotides read TGTGCCAGCAGTATGGGATCGAACAATCAGCCCCAGCATTTT.

This clone has just one count. V is TRBV7-3 and J is TRBJ1-1; D uncertain. Germline loops: CDR1 SGHTA, CDR2 FQGTGA. This CDR3 is 13 amino acids long. The V and J ends lost 5 bases and 1 base respectively, with 8 bases between them. DNA for the CDR3: TGTGCCAGCAGCCTTAACAAGAACACTGAAGCTTTCTTT. It yields the protein CASSLNKNTEAFF.

The genes are TRBV4-1 and TRBJ2-3; the D call may be TRBD1 or TRBD2 (5 bases each). The CDR3 loop spans 15 amino acids. Trimming pared 0 bases from V and 5 bases from J, leaving 12 bases between. Germline CDR1 and CDR2: MGHRA and YSYEKL. The CDR3: CASSQEPGRGDTQYF. For the CDR3, the DNA is TGCGCCAGCAGCCAAGAGCCGGGGCGCGGAGATACGCAGTATTTT.

The genes are TRBV30 and TRBJ2-3; D unresolved. The CDR3 totals 15 residues. Germline V gene sequence: CDR1 GTSNPN, CDR2 SVGIG (reference sequence). V shed 0 bases and J shed 0 bases, with 10 bases lying between them. CDR3 in amino acids: CAWSVGRSSTDTQYF. The CDR3 nucleotides are TGTGCCTGGAGTGTAGGGCGGAGTAGCACAGATACGCAGTATTTT.

The chain is built from TRBV10-3 and TRBJ1-5; unclear D gene. V was cut by 2 bases and J by 2 bases, with 7 bases left in between. Germline V gene lookup returns CDR1 ENHRY and CDR2 SYGVKD. The CDR3 spans 14 residues. In DNA, the CDR3 is TGTGCCATCAGTGAGAATCAGGGCAATCAGCCCCAGCATTTT. It encodes CAISENQGNQPQHF.

This clone was counted only a few times. The V and J genes are TRBV2 and TRBJ2-3; D is ambiguous. Germline CDR1 and CDR2: SNHLY and FYNNEI. The length of the CDR3 is 14 residues. Trimming removed 3 bases from V and 2 bases from J, with 9 bases in between. The chain's CDR3 is CASSDLTPTDTQYF. CDR3 nucleotide sequence: TGTGCCAGCAGTGATCTAACCCCCACAGATACGCAGTATTTT.

This clone was seen once. The V and J genes are TRBV27 and TRBJ2-2; 9 nucleotides line up with TRBD1. The CDR3 runs 16 residues. V shed 4 bases and J 6 bases; nucleotides not matched to a gene: 9. Germline V gives CDR1 MNHEY, CDR2 SMNVEV (reference sequence). DNA for the CDR3: TGTGCCAGCAGTTCCCGGGACAGGGAGGGCCCCGGGGAGCTGTTTTTT. This sequence encodes CASSSRDREGPGELFF.

V and J are TRBV6-5 and TRBJ1-2; 7 bases are a match to TRBD1. This CDR3 is built from 16 residues. Germline-derived CDR1 and CDR2 are MNHEY and SVGAGI. V shed 4 bases, J shed 8 bases, and the junction held 16 bases outside the gene matches. This CDR3 is CASSFGTARDLKGYTF. CDR3 DNA: TGTGCCAGCAGTTTTGGGACAGCCAGGGATTTAAAAGGCTACACCTTC.

This chain links TRBV11-3 with TRBJ2-5, with D hard to call. Germline V gives CDR1 SGHNT, CDR2 YENEEA. The CDR3 loop spans 15 amino acids. The V gene lost 0 bases and the J gene lost 6 bases, with 14 bases spanning the gap. CDR3 sequence (DNA): TGTGCCAGCAGCTTAGAGGGTGGGGTGGCGAAGACCCAGTACTTC. Translated, it gives CASSLEGGVAKTQYF. The full variable domain, completed using reference TRBV11-3 and TRBJ2-5, is EAGVVQSPRYKIIEKKQPVAFWCNPISGHNTLYWYLQNLGQGPELLIRYENEEAVDDSQLPKDRFSAERLKGVDSTLKIQPAELGDSAVYLCASSLEGGVAKTQYFGPGTRLLVL.

The chain recombines TRBV5-1 with TRBJ2-5; no definite D call. Germline lookup yields CDR1 SGHRS and CDR2 YFSETQ. The CDR3 spans 15 residues. The V gene lost 0 bases and the J gene lost 1 base, with 10 bases spanning the gap. The CDR3 DNA reads TGCGCCAGCAGCTTGGCGCCATTTACCCAAGAGACCCAGTACTTC. Its translation is CASSLAPFTQETQYF. The whole variable domain, remainder taken from reference TRBV5-1 and TRBJ2-5, is KAGVTQTPRYLIKTRGQQVTLSCSPISGHRSVSWYQQTPGQGLQFLFEYFSETQRNKGNFPGRFSGRQFSNSRSEMNVSTLELGDSALYLCASSLAPFTQETQYFGPGTRLLVL.

This chain joins TRBV11-3 and TRBJ2-2; 8 bases agree with TRBD1. This CDR3 is 15 amino acids long. V dropped 5 bases and J dropped 7; count of bases not matched to a gene: 9. The V gene's germline CDR1 is SGHNT and CDR2 YENEEA. The CDR3 DNA reads as TGTGCCAGCAGCGCCCGGACAGGGCGGGTCGGGGAGCTGTTTTTT. It translates to CASSARTGRVGELFF.

The chain carries TRBV10-1 and TRBJ1-2; no firm D call. Looked up from germline, CDR1 is WNHNN and CDR2 is SYGVQD (reference sequence). The V end lost 3 bases, the J end lost 3 bases, and 8 bases lay between the germline ends. This CDR3 has 13 amino acids. In nucleotides, the CDR3 is TGCGCCAGCAGTGATGCCACGGACTATGGCTACACCTTC. Protein sequence: CASSDATDYGYTF.

The V and J genes are TRBV6-5 and TRBJ2-7, with D uncertain. Trimming removed 0 bases from V and 2 bases from J, with 11 bases in between. Germline loops: CDR1 MNHEY, CDR2 SVGAGI. This CDR3 comprises 15 residues. Written as DNA, the CDR3 is TGTGCCAGCAGTTACTCGGTGGAAGAAACCTACGAGCAGTACTTC. It is translated as CASSYSVEETYEQYF.

This clone was found once. The chain uses TRBV10-3 and TRBJ2-7; D is possibly TRBD1 or TRBD2 (5 bases each). CDR3 size: 14 residues. Trimming removed 6 bases from V and 0 bases from J, with 12 bases in between. Germline CDR1 reads ENHRY; CDR2 reads SYGVKD. CDR3 sequence (DNA): TGTGCCATCAGCGGGACCTCGGACTCCTACGAGCAGTACTTC. Residues: CAISGTSDSYEQYF.

The chain recombines TRBV7-9 with TRBJ1-1; 8 bases align to TRBD1. Germline loops: CDR1 SEHNR, CDR2 FQNEAQ (reference sequence). V gave up 5 bases and J gave up 2 bases; unmatched junction bases: 4. The CDR3 length is 14 residues. The CDR3 DNA follows: TGTGCCAGCAGCGCGGGACAGGAAAACACTGAAGCTTTCTTT. Translated: CASSAGQENTEAFF.